The 19 T cell receptor beta chains presented below share a single source sample, sequenced in a study of shared clonotypes between healthy human individuals. TCRdb's table, derived via immunoSEQ multiplex PCR, lists solely in-frame clones and lacks some. The sample lists about 1.4 million clones; roughly 97% were seen once. Sequences were obtained from naive CD4+ T cells sorted from blood. The subset is: CD45RA+ positively selected. The receptors derive from a man aged 25-40 years in good health.

The chain is built from TRBV7-6 and TRBJ2-3; 11 bases are shared with TRBD2. Trimming took 5 bases from V and 0 from J; bases not matched to a gene: 10. Looked up from germline, CDR1 is SGHVS and CDR2 is FNYEAQ. CDR3 size: 18 residues. CDR3 nucleotides: TGTGCCAGCAGCCGCTCTGTAGCGGGAGGGTCCAGCACAGATACGCAGTATTTT. Amino acids: CASSRSVAGGSSTDTQYF. The whole variable domain, filled in from reference TRBV7-6 and TRBJ2-3, reads GAGVSQSPRYKVTKRGQDVALRCDPISGHVSLYWYRQALGQGPEFLTYFNYEAQQDKSGLPNDRFSAERPEGSISTLTIQRTEQRDSAMYRCASSRSVAGGSSTDTQYFGPGTRLTVL.

The chain uses TRBV5-1 and TRBJ1-4; no reliable D call. Germline loops: CDR1 SGHRS, CDR2 YFSETQ. There are 17 residues in the CDR3. V dropped 4 bases and J dropped 2 bases, with 18 bases sitting between them. The DNA of the CDR3 is TGCGCCAGCAGCCCCCAACCTACTCTTCAGACTAATGAAAAACTGTTTTTT. Its translation: CASSPQPTLQTNEKLFF.

This clone is a singleton in its sample. The chain recombines TRBV11-3 with TRBJ2-1, with D unclear. The germline V and J ends were trimmed by 4 bases and 10 bases, with 11 bases remaining between them. Germline values: CDR1 SGHNT, CDR2 YENEEA. The CDR3 loop spans 12 amino acids. The DNA for the CDR3 is TGTGCCAGCAGCTCCCGCGTTGGGGAGCAGTTCTTC. Amino acid sequence: CASSSRVGEQFF. The full variable domain, its missing parts supplied by reference TRBV11-3 and TRBJ2-1, is EAGVVQSPRYKIIEKKQPVAFWCNPISGHNTLYWYLQNLGQGPELLIRYENEEAVDDSQLPKDRFSAERLKGVDSTLKIQPAELGDSAVYLCASSSRVGEQFFGPGTRLTVL.

As regards this clone: The same CDR3 also results from other DNA sequences found in this sample. The V and J genes are TRBV18 and TRBJ2-1; D gene uncertain. Germline V gives CDR1 KGHSH, CDR2 LQKENI. The CDR3 loop spans 12 amino acids. Trimming removed 3 bases from V and 8 bases from J, with 8 bases in between. Written as DNA, the CDR3 is TGTGCCAGCTCACCGGTAAGCGATGAGCAGTTCTTC. Translation gives CASSPVSDEQFF.

The chain joins TRBV11-2 to TRBJ2-5; D is possibly TRBD2 (7 bases). Trimming took off 1 base at V and 5 bases at J, with 14 bases between the two ends. The CDR3 runs to 15 residues. The germline V gene has CDR1 SGHAT and CDR2 FQNNGV. The CDR3 reads CASSLGTRGGETQYF. The CDR3 region has the DNA TGTGCCAGCAGCTTAGGGACTAGAGGGGGGGAGACCCAGTACTTC.

The chain recombines TRBV6-5 with TRBJ2-7, with D perhaps matching TRBD2 (6 bases). CDR3 length equals 14 residues. V shed 7 bases and J shed 5 bases, with 18 bases lying between them. Looked up from germline, CDR1 is MNHEY and CDR2 is SVGAGI. CDR3 coding DNA: TGTGCCAGCACCCCCAGGAGGGAGTTCCACGAGCAGTACTTC. This translates into CASTPRREFHEQYF.

This chain joins TRBV30 and TRBJ2-5; D is perhaps TRBD1 (6 bases). V was trimmed by 2 bases and J by 5 bases, leaving 9 bases between them. Germline CDR1 reads GTSNPN; CDR2 reads SVGIG (reference sequence). The CDR3 is 12 residues long. The CDR3 sequence is CAWSTRGETQYF. In DNA form, the CDR3 reads TGTGCCTGGAGTACCAGGGGTGAGACCCAGTACTTC.

The J gene is TRBJ2-1, the V gene TRBV5-5; 10 bases align to TRBD1. The junction had 10 bases not matched to a gene; V was cut back by 2 bases and J by 8 bases. Germline CDR1 is SGHKS and CDR2 is YYEKEE (reference sequence). The length of the CDR3 is 16 residues. CDR3 in amino acids: CASSFRTGQGGHEQFF. DNA of the CDR3: TGTGCCAGCAGCTTTCGAACAGGACAGGGGGGGCATGAGCAGTTCTTC.

V is TRBV5-1 and J is TRBJ1-1, with 7 bases fitting TRBD1. The CDR3 runs 15 residues. Germline V gene data show CDR1 as SGHRS and CDR2 as YFSETQ. V lost 1 base to trimming and J lost 0 bases; unmatched junction nucleotides: 3. CDR3 loop: CASSLTGAMNTEAFF. The CDR3 DNA reads as TGCGCCAGCAGCTTGACAGGGGCCATGAACACTGAAGCTTTCTTT.

The chain recombines TRBV27 with TRBJ2-5; 14 positions match TRBD2. Germline CDR1 reads MNHEY; CDR2 reads SMNVEV (reference sequence). CDR3 length equals 17 residues. Trimming at V came to 4 bases and at J to 5 bases, leaving 9 bases not matched to a gene. In DNA form, the CDR3 reads TGTGCCAGCAGTTCGGGACTAGCGGGAGCTAACTACGAGACCCAGTACTTC. This translates into CASSSGLAGANYETQYF.

CDR3 nucleotides: TGTGCCAGCAGTGCTAGCGGGAGGGCCAGCTACAATGAGCAGTTCTTC. Protein sequence: CASSASGRASYNEQFF. The chain links TRBV28 to TRBJ2-1; TRBD2 agrees at 12 bases. This CDR3 is built from 16 residues. J lost 3 bases, V lost 5 bases, and 5 bases had no gene match. Germline CDR1 is MDHEN and CDR2 is SYDVKM. Filled out from reference TRBV28 and TRBJ2-1, the complete variable domain reads DVKVTQSSRYLVKRTGEKVFLECVQDMDHENMFWYRQDPGLGLRLIYFSYDVKMKEKGDIPEGYSVSREKKERFSLILESASTNQTSMYLCASSASGRASYNEQFFGPGTRLTVL.

The chain has TRBV18 and TRBJ2-5; 9 positions match TRBD1. V shed 4 bases and J 5 bases; nucleotides not matched to a gene: 5. The CDR3 runs 14 residues. CDR1 is KGHSH, CDR2 LQKENI, per germline. The CDR3 DNA is TGTGCCAGCTCACTCGGGACAGGGCGGGAGACCCAGTACTTC. Protein: CASSLGTGRETQYF.

The rearrangement joins TRBV28 to TRBJ2-7; TRBD1 is a possible D gene (6 bases). Germline V gives CDR1 MDHEN, CDR2 SYDVKM. CDR3 length equals 12 residues. V lost 8 bases and J 3 bases, leaving 11 bases between the germline ends. The CDR3 spells CASATGFYEQYF. As DNA, the CDR3 is TGTGCCAGCGCAACAGGGTTCTACGAGCAGTACTTC.

The rearrangement links TRBV28 to TRBJ1-2; tentative D call: TRBD1 (6 bases). The CDR3 is 16 amino acids. V was cut by 3 bases and J by 1 base, with 15 bases left in between. Per germline, CDR1 MDHEN and CDR2 SYDVKM. CDR3 sequence: CASSFGGDIGNYGYTF. The CDR3 nucleotides read TGTGCCAGCAGTTTCGGAGGGGACATTGGTAACTATGGCTACACCTTC.

V and J are TRBV6-1 and TRBJ1-4, with a tentative D call TRBD1 (6 bases). V lost 8 bases to trimming and J lost 7 bases, with 14 bases between them. The germline V gene has CDR1 MNHNS and CDR2 SASEGT. The CDR3 contains 13 residues. The CDR3 DNA follows: TGTGCCAGCTTGGACAGTTTGCCTGAAAAACTGTTTTTT. As protein: CASLDSLPEKLFF.

CDR3 bases: TGTGCCAGCAGTGAACCGGGACTATCCAACAATGAGCAGTTCTTC. It is translated as CASSEPGLSNNEQFF. The chain combines TRBV6-1 with TRBJ2-1; TRBD2 agrees at 7 bases. Germline assignment: CDR1 MNHNS and CDR2 SASEGT. The CDR3 covers 15 residues. V lost 2 bases to trimming and J lost 5 bases; unmatched junction nucleotides: 6.

V gene TRBV28 combines with J gene TRBJ2-7; possible D gene TRBD2, 5 bases. CDR3 length equals 15 residues. Trimming took 7 bases from V and 0 from J, leaving 16 bases between them. From germline, CDR1 is MDHEN and CDR2 SYDVKM. As DNA, the CDR3 is TGTGCCAGCACCCACAGCGGTCGGAGCTCCTACGAGCAGTACTTC. Amino acid sequence: CASTHSGRSSYEQYF.

This clone showed up just once. This sequence joins TRBV27 and TRBJ1-2, with D hard to call. Germline V gives CDR1 MNHEY, CDR2 SMNVEV (reference sequence). The CDR3 has 15 residues. V lost 0 bases to trimming and J lost 7 bases, with 15 bases between them. CDR3 protein: CASSLSSYSISGYTF. In DNA, the CDR3 is TGTGCCAGCAGTTTATCTAGCTACTCCATTTCTGGCTACACCTTC.

The chain uses TRBV6-5 and TRBJ2-5; TRBD2 agrees at 9 bases. The V gene end was trimmed by 5 bases and the J gene end by 4 bases; junction bases not matched to a gene: 8. Germline values: CDR1 MNHEY, CDR2 SVGAGI. This CDR3 is built from 15 residues. As DNA, the CDR3 is TGTGCCAGCAGTGTCGTAGCGGGAGAGGCAGAGACCCAGTACTTC. It specifies CASSVVAGEAETQYF.